A single T cell receptor beta chain is shown here with its context. This specimen comes from a study of OX40 agonist ivuxolimab in advanced cancers. Study information: Patients were treated with ivuxolimab, an agonistic anti-OX40 (CD134) antibody. Age averaged around 54 years (range roughly 23 to 79), and roughly 80% were male. Earlier anti-PD-1, anti-PD-L1 or anti-CTLA-4 therapy was permitted; around 40% had received some.

The J segment lost 1 base and the V segment lost 3 bases, leaving 5 bases of the junction unmatched. The CDR3 length is 16 residues. CDR1 and CDR2 from the germline V gene are SGHVS and FNYEAQ. TCRdb's table, derived via immunoSEQ multiplex PCR, lists solely in-frame clones and lacks some. The table records approximately 12,000 clones, roughly 69% of them present only once. The genes are TRBV7-6 and TRBJ2-3; 9 nucleotides align to TRBD2. Sequenced here: CD4+ or CD8+ T cells sorted from blood, sampled in a trial of the OX40 agonist ivuxolimab. This TCR derives from an adult with an advanced solid tumor such as melanoma, head and neck, liver or kidney cancer. The CDR3 DNA is TGTGCCAGCAGCTTCTTGTTAGCGGGAGGCACAGATACGCAGTATTTT. Its translation is CASSFLLAGGTDTQYF.